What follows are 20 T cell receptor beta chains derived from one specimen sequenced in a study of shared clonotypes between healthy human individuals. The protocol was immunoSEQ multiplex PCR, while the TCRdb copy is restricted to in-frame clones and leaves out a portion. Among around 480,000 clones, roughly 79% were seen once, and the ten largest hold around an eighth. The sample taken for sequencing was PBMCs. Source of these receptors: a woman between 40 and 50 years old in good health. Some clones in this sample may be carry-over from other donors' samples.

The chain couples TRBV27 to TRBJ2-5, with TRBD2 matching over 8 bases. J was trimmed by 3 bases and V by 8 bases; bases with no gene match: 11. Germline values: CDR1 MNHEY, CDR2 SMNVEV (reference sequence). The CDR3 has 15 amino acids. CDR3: CASRGRPYREETQYF. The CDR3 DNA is TGTGCCAGCCGCGGGAGGCCCTACCGAGAAGAGACCCAGTACTTC.

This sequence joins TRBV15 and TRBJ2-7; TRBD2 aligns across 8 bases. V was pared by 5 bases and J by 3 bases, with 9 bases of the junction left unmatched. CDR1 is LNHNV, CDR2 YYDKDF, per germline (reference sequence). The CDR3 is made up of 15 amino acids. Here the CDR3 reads CATSPERENLYEQYF. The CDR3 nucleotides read TGTGCCACCAGCCCCGAGCGGGAGAACCTCTACGAGCAGTACTTC.

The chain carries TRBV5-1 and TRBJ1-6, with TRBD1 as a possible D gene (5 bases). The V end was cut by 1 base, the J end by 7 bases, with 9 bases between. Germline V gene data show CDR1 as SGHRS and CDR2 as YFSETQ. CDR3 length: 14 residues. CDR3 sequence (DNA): TGCGCCAGCAGCTTGCAGGGTGTGAATTCACCCCTCCACTTT. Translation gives CASSLQGVNSPLHF.

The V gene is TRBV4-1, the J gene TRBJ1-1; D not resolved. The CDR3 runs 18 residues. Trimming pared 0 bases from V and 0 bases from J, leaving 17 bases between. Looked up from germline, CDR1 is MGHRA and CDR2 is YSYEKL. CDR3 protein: CASSQDWVPGDMNTEAFF. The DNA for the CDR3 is TGCGCCAGCAGCCAAGATTGGGTACCGGGAGACATGAACACTGAAGCTTTCTTT.

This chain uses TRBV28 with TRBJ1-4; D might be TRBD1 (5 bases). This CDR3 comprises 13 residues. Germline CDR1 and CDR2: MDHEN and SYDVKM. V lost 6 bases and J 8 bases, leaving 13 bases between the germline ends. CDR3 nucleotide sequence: TGTGCCAGCAGCGCCCCGGGACGGGAAAAACTGTTTTTT. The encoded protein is CASSAPGREKLFF.

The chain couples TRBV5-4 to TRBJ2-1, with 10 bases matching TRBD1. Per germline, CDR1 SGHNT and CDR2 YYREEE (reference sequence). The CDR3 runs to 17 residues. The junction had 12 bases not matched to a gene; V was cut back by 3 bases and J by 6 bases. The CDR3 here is CASSSDGMGQGINEQFF. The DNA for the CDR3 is TGTGCCAGCAGCTCGGACGGTATGGGACAGGGGATCAATGAGCAGTTCTTC.

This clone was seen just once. CDR3: CASSRGRNTEAFF. For the CDR3, the DNA is TGTGCCAGCAGCAGAGGGAGGAACACTGAAGCTTTCTTT. The chain joins TRBV9 to TRBJ1-1; D is undetermined. The CDR3 contains 13 residues. V dropped 4 bases and J dropped 1 base, with 8 bases sitting between them. CDR1 and CDR2 (germline): SGDLS, YYNGEE.

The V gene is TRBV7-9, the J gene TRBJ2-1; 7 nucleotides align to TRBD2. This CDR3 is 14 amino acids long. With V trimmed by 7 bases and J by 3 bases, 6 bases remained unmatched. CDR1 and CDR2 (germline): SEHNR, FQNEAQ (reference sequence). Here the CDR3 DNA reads TGTGCCAGCACCTTTGGGGACTACTACAATGAGCAGTTCTTC. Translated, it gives CASTFGDYYNEQFF.

This chain's CDR3 is CASSQVRDGPTYNEQFF. The CDR3 coding sequence is TGTGCCAGCAGCCAAGTTCGGGACGGCCCTACCTACAATGAGCAGTTCTTC. The chain carries TRBV14 and TRBJ2-1; D assignment may be TRBD1 or TRBD2 (5 bases each). The germline V gene has CDR1 SGHDN and CDR2 FVKESK. This CDR3 has 17 amino acids. The V gene lost 1 base and the J gene lost 2 bases, with 15 bases spanning the gap.

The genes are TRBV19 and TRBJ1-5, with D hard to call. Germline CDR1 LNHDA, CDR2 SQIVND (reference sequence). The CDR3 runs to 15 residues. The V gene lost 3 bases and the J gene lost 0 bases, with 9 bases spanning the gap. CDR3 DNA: TGTGCCAGTAGTATGGGCGACTATAGCAATCAGCCCCAGCATTTT. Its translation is CASSMGDYSNQPQHF.

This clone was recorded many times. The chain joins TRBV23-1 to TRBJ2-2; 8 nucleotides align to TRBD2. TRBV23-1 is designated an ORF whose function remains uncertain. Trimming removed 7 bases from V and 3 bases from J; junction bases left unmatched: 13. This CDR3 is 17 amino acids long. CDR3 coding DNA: TGCGCCAGCACCCTACCGGGGGGGGCGGATCACACCGGGGAGCTGTTTTTT. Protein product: CASTLPGGADHTGELFF.

Here the CDR3 reads CASSIWRTGVSQETQYF. CDR3 nucleotides: TGTGCCAGTAGTATCTGGAGGACAGGGGTATCACAAGAGACCCAGTACTTC. This sequence joins TRBV19 and TRBJ2-5; 9 bases line up with TRBD1. Germline-derived CDR1 and CDR2 are LNHDA and SQIVND (reference sequence). The ends lost 3 bases at V and 2 bases at J; junction bases unmatched: 10. This CDR3 region has 17 residues.

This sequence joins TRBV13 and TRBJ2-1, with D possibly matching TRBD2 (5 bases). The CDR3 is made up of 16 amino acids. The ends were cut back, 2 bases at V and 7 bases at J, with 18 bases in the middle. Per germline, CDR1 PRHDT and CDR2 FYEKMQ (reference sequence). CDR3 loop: CASSLLAQRTRNEQFF. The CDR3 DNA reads TGTGCCAGCAGCTTATTGGCCCAGCGGACGCGTAATGAGCAGTTCTTC.

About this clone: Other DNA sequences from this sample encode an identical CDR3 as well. CDR3 sequence reads: CASSLAPYYEQYF. The CDR3 DNA reads as TGTGCCAGCAGCTTAGCCCCATACTACGAGCAGTACTTC. This chain uses TRBV7-8 with TRBJ2-5; D is ambiguous. The tail of the sequence fits TRBJ2-7 better, so the J call may be wrong. This CDR3 has 13 amino acids. CDR1 SGHVS and CDR2 FQNEAQ come from the germline V gene.

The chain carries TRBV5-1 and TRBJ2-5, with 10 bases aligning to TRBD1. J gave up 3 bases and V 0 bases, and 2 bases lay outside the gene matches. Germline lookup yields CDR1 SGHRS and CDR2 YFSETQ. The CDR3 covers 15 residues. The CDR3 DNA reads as TGCGCCAGCAGCTTGGTGGGGACAGGGGAAGAGACCCAGTACTTC. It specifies CASSLVGTGEETQYF.

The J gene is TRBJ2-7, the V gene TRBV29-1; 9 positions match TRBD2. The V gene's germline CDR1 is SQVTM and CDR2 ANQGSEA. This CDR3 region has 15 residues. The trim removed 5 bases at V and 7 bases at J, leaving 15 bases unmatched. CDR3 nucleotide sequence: TGCAGCGTTAGTTATTTGGGACGCGGGGGGGAAGAGCAGTACTTC. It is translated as CSVSYLGRGGEEQYF.

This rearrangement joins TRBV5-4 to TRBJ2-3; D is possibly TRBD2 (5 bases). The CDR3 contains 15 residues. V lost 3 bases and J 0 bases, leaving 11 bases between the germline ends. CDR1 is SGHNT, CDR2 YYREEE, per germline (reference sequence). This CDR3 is CASSSSSSSTDTQYF. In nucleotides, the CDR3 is TGTGCCAGCAGCTCTAGCAGCTCTAGCACAGATACGCAGTATTTT. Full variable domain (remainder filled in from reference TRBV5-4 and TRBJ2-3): ETGVTQSPTHLIKTRGQQVTLRCSSQSGHNTVSWYQQALGQGPQFIFQYYREEENGRGNFPPRFSGLQFPNYSSELNVNALELDDSALYLCASSSSSSSTDTQYFGPGTRLTVL.

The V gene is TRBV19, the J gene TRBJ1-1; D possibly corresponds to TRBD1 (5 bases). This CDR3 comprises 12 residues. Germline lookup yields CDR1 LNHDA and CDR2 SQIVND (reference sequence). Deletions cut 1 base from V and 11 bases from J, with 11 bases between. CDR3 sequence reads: CASSIVEGAAFF. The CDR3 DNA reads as TGTGCCAGTAGTATAGTAGAAGGGGCGGCTTTCTTT.

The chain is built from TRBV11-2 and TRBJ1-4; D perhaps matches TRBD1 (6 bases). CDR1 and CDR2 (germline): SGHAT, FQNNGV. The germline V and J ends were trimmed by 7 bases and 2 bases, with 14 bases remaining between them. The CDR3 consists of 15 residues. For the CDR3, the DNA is TGTGCCAGCAACAGGGACGGTGCGACTAATGAAAAACTGTTTTTT. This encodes CASNRDGATNEKLFF.

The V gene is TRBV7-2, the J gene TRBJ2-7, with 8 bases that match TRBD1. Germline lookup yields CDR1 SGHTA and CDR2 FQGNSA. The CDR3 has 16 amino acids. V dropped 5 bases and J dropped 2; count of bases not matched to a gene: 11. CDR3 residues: CASSQGGQGRPYEQYF. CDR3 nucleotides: TGTGCCAGCAGCCAAGGCGGACAGGGACGCCCCTACGAGCAGTACTTC.